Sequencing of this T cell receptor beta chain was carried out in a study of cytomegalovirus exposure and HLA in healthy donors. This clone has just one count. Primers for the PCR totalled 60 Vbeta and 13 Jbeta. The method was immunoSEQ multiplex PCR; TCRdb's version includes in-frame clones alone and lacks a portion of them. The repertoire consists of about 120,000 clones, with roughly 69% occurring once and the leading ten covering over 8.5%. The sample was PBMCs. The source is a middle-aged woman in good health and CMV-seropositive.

In DNA form, the CDR3 reads TGCAGCGTTGACGAGGTAGGGGTGGCCTATGGCTACACCTTC. This codes for CSVDEVGVAYGYTF. The J gene is TRBJ1-2, the V gene TRBV29-1, with D perhaps TRBD1 (5 bases). V lost 3 bases and J lost 4, with 15 bases in between. The CDR3 runs to 14 residues. Germline V gives CDR1 SQVTM, CDR2 ANQGSEA.